What follows are 5 T cell receptor beta chains derived from one specimen sequenced in a study of human T cells and chemical hapten exposure. Time point: pre-sensitization, week 0. Treatment of the sample: therapeutic diphenylcyclopropenone sensitization with weekly scalp DPC. Each CDR3 protein gets one entry after TCRdb re-called the RACE reads with MiXCR. The data show more than 250,000 distinct CDR3 sequences, with 7.5% to 10% seen just once and under 2.5% held by the top ten. This sample comprised whole blood, obtained in connection with sensitization to the hapten diphenylcyclopropenone (DPC). These receptors were obtained from a woman aged 40 to 50 with alopecia areata. Some clones in this sample may be carry-over from other donors' samples.

J is TRBJ1-1 and V is TRBV14, with TRBD1 as a possible D gene (5 bases). Germline assignment: CDR1 SGHDN and CDR2 FVKESK. Trimming pared 4 bases from V and 10 bases from J, leaving 10 bases between. This CDR3 is built from 11 residues. The CDR3 region is CASSRSRVAFF. DNA for the CDR3: TGTGCCAGCAGCCGTAGCAGGGTAGCTTTCTTT.

The chain combines TRBV6-2 or TRBV6-3 with TRBJ2-3; D call uncertain. Trimming took 6 bases from V and 5 from J, leaving 15 bases between them. From germline, CDR1 is MNHEY and CDR2 SVGEGT. CDR3 length: 14 residues. CDR3 nucleotides: TGTGCCAGCAGCTACCAGGAAAGTTTAGATACGCAGTATTTT. The encoded protein is CASSYQESLDTQYF.

This clonotype was seen at least ten times. The gene calls are TRBV28 and TRBJ2-7; TRBD1 aligns across 12 bases. Germline trimming cut 4 bases from V and 4 bases from J; bases unmatched to any gene: 5. Germline CDR1 and CDR2: MDHEN and SYDVKM. This CDR3 is 15 amino acids long. CDR3 coding DNA: TGTGCCAGCAGTTCACCGGGACAGGGGGCTTACGAGCAGTACTTC. Amino acid sequence: CASSSPGQGAYEQYF. Together with reference TRBV28 and TRBJ2-7, the CDR3 gives the full variable domain: DVKVTQSSRYLVKRTGEKVFLECVQDMDHENMFWYRQDPGLGLRLIYFSYDVKMKEKGDIPEGYSVSREKKERFSLILESASTNQTSMYLCASSSPGQGAYEQYFGPGTRLTVT.

The chain is built from TRBV25-1 and TRBJ1-1; no clear D. The germline V gene encodes CDR1 MGHDK and CDR2 SYGVNS. There are 13 residues in the CDR3. Trimming left V 4 bases short and J 1 base short, with 7 bases between. CDR3 sequence: CASSVKTNTEAFF. The CDR3 coding sequence is TGTGCCAGCAGTGTTAAGACGAACACTGAAGCTTTCTTT.

This clonotype was detected only a few times. This chain joins TRBV7-2 and TRBJ2-5; D is possibly TRBD1 (8 bases). CDR3 size: 18 residues. CDR1 is SGHTA and CDR2 is FQGNSA in the germline V gene. V was shortened by 1 base and J by 1 base, with 19 bases between the two germline ends. The DNA of the CDR3 is TGTGCCAGCAGCTTAGGGCCCCCGACAGGGGAGGGCCAAGAGACCCAGTACTTC. Translation: CASSLGPPTGEGQETQYF.